This is a list of T cell receptor beta chains from one sample in a study of regulatory dendritic cells for organ transplantation. Only in-frame clones appear in the TCRdb table, and some are missing; sequencing was by immunoSEQ multiplex PCR. The sample yields 25,000 to 30,000 clones, more than 65% seen once. Material: naive CD8+ T cells from blood. The receptors derive from a human donor in good health. Each CDR3 is given with its conserved first and last residue. A D gene is named only where the DNA matches it firmly. Not all rows give a size; the values are once, few, many and, for expanded clones, a class.

clone_size d_call j_call v_call cdr3_aa cdr3_nt
- - TRBJ2-7 TRBV11-2 CASSSTSTYEQYF TGTGCCAGCAGCTCGACTAGTACCTACGAGCAGTACTTC
- TRBD2 TRBJ2-1 TRBV7-8 CASSLLGTSGGAIRNEQFF TGTGCCAGCAGCTTATTAGGGACTAGCGGGGGGGCTATCCGCAATGAGCAGTTCTTC
- TRBD1 TRBJ2-1 TRBV13 CASSSDRGPYNEQFF TGTGCCAGCAGTTCGGACAGGGGTCCCTACAATGAGCAGTTCTTC
- - TRBJ1-1 TRBV5-4 CATLRGTEAFF TGTGCCACTCTCCGGGGCACTGAAGCTTTCTTT
- - TRBJ1-2 TRBV7-2 CASSLDPGVINYGYTF TGTGCCAGCAGCTTAGATCCGGGGGTTATTAACTATGGCTACACCTTC
few TRBD1 TRBJ1-5 TRBV30 CAWRGRDRGNQPQHF TGTGCCTGGAGAGGCAGGGACAGGGGCAATCAGCCCCAGCATTTT
- TRBD2 TRBJ2-3 TRBV5-8 CASSLGLAGGQDTQYF TGTGCCAGCAGCCTAGGACTAGCGGGGGGGCAGGATACGCAGTATTTT
- TRBD2 TRBJ2-1 TRBV7-8 CASSQKLAGGNNEQFF TGTGCCAGCAGCCAGAAACTAGCGGGGGGGAACAATGAGCAGTTCTTC
once TRBD2 TRBJ2-1 TRBV9 CASSQGSGGSYNEQFF TGTGCCAGCAGCCAGGGGAGCGGGGGGTCCTACAATGAGCAGTTCTTC
- TRBD1 TRBJ2-7 TRBV27 CATQTGGGEQYF TGTGCCACCCAGACAGGGGGAGGCGAGCAGTACTTC
- TRBD1 TRBJ1-3 TRBV7-9 CASSLQTGTSGNTIYF TGTGCCAGCAGCCTTCAGACAGGGACCTCTGGAAACACCATATATTTT
- - TRBJ1-5 TRBV4-1 CASSQGGQSRYSNQPQHF TGCGCCAGCAGCCAAGGAGGACAGTCAAGATATAGCAATCAGCCCCAGCATTTT
- TRBD1 TRBJ2-3 TRBV7-8 CASSLEGTGYWNTQYF TGTGCCAGCAGCTTAGAGGGGACAGGGTATTGGAATACGCAGTATTTT
- - TRBJ2-7 TRBV5-4 CASSLGADKQYF TGTGCCAGCAGCTTGGGGGCTGACAAGCAGTACTTC
- TRBD1 TRBJ1-5 TRBV2 CASSEGQLNQPQHF TGTGCCAGCAGTGAGGGACAGCTCAATCAGCCCCAGCATTTT
- - TRBJ2-3 TRBV19 CASSPSPDTQYF TGTGCCAGTAGTCCCTCCCCAGATACGCAGTATTTT
- - TRBJ1-5 TRBV7-2 CASSLGGTPQPQHF TGTGCCAGCAGCTTAGGAGGTACCCCTCAGCCCCAGCATTTT
- TRBD1 TRBJ1-2 TRBV5-6 CASSWRTGTYGYTF TGTGCCAGCAGCTGGAGGACAGGGACCTATGGCTACACCTTC
- - TRBJ2-3 TRBV9 CASSVGGDLLGDTQYF TGTGCCAGCAGCGTAGGCGGGGACCTCCTTGGGGATACGCAGTATTTT
- - TRBJ2-1 TRBV6-6 CASSQGGGEQFF TGTGCCAGCAGTCAGGGAGGAGGGGAGCAGTTCTTC
- TRBD2 TRBJ2-4 TRBV5-6 CASSLAGGGAKNIQYF TGTGCCAGCAGCTTGGCGGGCGGGGGGGCCAAAAACATTCAGTACTTC
- - TRBJ2-7 TRBV15 CATSGGNRGGTYEQYF TGTGCCACCAGCGGCGGGAACAGGGGTGGGACGTACGAGCAGTACTTC
few - TRBJ2-1 TRBV27 CASSPGPGNEQFF TGTGCCAGCAGTCCCGGTCCGGGTAATGAGCAGTTCTTC
- - TRBJ1-2 TRBV6-4 CASSEGAGRDNYGYTF TGTGCCAGCAGTGAGGGGGCAGGGAGGGACAACTATGGCTACACCTTC